This TCR beta chain comes out of a study of cytomegalovirus exposure and HLA in healthy donors. Across the study: The 95 to 150 validation repertoires used a platform that matched the one used for the 600 to 750 first-cohort repertoires, as a later analysis reported.

As for this clone: Its antigen remains unknown.

The assay was immunoSEQ multiplex PCR, and TCRdb's table has in-frame clones only and misses some. The top ten clones hold around 7% of a sample with 55,000 to 80,000 clones, 95% of them seen once. CDR3 length: 16 amino acids. V shed 0 bases and J 5 bases; nucleotides not matched to a gene: 7. Germline loops: CDR1 MNHNS, CDR2 SASEGT. Whole-study results and caveats: Altogether, 150 or so TCR beta chains were recorded as cytomegalovirus-associated. The finding came from a later analysis; first-cohort TCR clusters tended to co-occur in the 95 to 150 validation repertoires.

V gene TRBV6-1 combines with J gene TRBJ2-5; 9 bases match TRBD1. Material for sequencing was PBMCs. The receptor comes from a woman aged 18-29 years in good health and CMV-seropositive. CDR3 loop: CASSEARQGVGETQYF. CDR3 sequence (DNA): TGTGCCAGCAGTGAAGCCCGACAGGGGGTAGGTGAGACCCAGTACTTC.